The 17 T cell receptor beta chains listed next were all sequenced from one sample in a study of CD8 T cells in Susac syndrome. After extraction with the RNeasy kit, roughly 0.5 to 1 ug of the RNA was reverse transcribed using random hexamers. TCRdb re-analysed the immunoSEQ multiplex PCR reads in MiXCR, keeping a single row per CDR3 protein. This sample has some 200,000 distinct CDR3 sequences; around 95% occur once, and the top ten carry approximately 0.089%. The sample comprised CD4+ T cells from PBMCs. These receptors were obtained from a human donor with Susac syndrome.

DNA of the CDR3: TGTGCCAGCAGCCGACCGCCCCCCTCCTACGAGCAGTACTTC. Its protein product is CASSRPPPSYEQYF. The chain employs TRBV12-3 or TRBV12-4 and TRBJ2-7; D call uncertain. This CDR3 contains 14 residues. Trimming pared 6 bases from V and 0 bases from J, leaving 12 bases between.

This chain links TRBV15 with TRBJ1-4, with 9 bases lining up with TRBD1. The CDR3 contains 16 residues. With 3 bases clipped from V and 6 bases from J, the junction kept 8 bases outside the gene matches. Germline assignment: CDR1 LNHNV and CDR2 YYDKDF (reference sequence). The CDR3 sequence is CATSRKRQGVYEKLFF. CDR3 DNA: TGTGCCACCAGCAGGAAGAGACAGGGGGTATATGAAAAACTGTTTTTT.

The J gene is TRBJ2-4, the V gene TRBV6-5; 8 bases line up with TRBD1. With 8 bases clipped from V and 7 bases from J, the junction kept 10 bases outside the gene matches. The V gene's germline CDR1 is MNHEY and CDR2 SVGAGI. This CDR3 is 14 amino acids long. The CDR3 region has the DNA TGTGCCAGCCAGCCAGGGGGCGTAGGGAACATTCAGTACTTC. Translating it yields CASQPGGVGNIQYF.

This rearrangement joins TRBV5-1 to TRBJ2-5; 7 bases fit TRBD2. The CDR3 extends over 14 amino acids. The germline gives CDR1 SGHRS, CDR2 YFSETQ. V gave up 0 bases and J gave up 7 bases; unmatched junction bases: 6. The CDR3, as DNA: TGCGCCAGCAGCTTGGACCGGACTAGTTTGACCCAGTACTTC. Translating it yields CASSLDRTSLTQYF.

The chain carries TRBV4-3 and TRBJ1-2; TRBD1 agrees at 7 bases. The length of the CDR3 is 14 residues. Germline CDR1 and CDR2: LGHNA and YSLEER. With V trimmed by 0 bases and J by 7 bases, 5 bases remained unmatched. The CDR3 loop reads CASSQEEGAGGYTF. The CDR3 region has the DNA TGCGCCAGCAGCCAAGAGGAGGGGGCGGGTGGCTACACCTTC.

This chain uses TRBV20-1 with TRBJ2-1; 9 positions agree with TRBD2. Germline V gene sequence: CDR1 DFQATT, CDR2 SNEGSKA (reference sequence). V lost 3 bases, J lost 4 bases, and 4 bases stayed unmatched. This CDR3 has 14 amino acids. CDR3 in DNA: TGCAGTGCTAGTAAGAGCGGGGGGTACAATGAGCAGTTCTTC. Its translation is CSASKSGGYNEQFF.

This chain connects TRBV20-1 to TRBJ2-7; TRBD2 matches 10 bases. The trim removed 6 bases at V and 4 bases at J, leaving 3 bases unmatched. Germline V gene sequence: CDR1 DFQATT, CDR2 SNEGSKA (reference sequence). This CDR3 has 12 amino acids. CDR3 nucleotide sequence: TGCAGTGCCTCGACTAGCGGGTACGAGCAGTACTTC. As protein: CSASTSGYEQYF.

The chain recombines TRBV28 with TRBJ2-3; the match to TRBD2 covers 11 bases. Germline trimming cut 1 base from V and 3 bases from J; bases unmatched to any gene: 12. This CDR3 region has 19 residues. The germline CDR1 and CDR2 sequences are MDHEN and SYDVKM. CDR3 sequence reads: CASSLSSHLAGGNTDTQYF. For the CDR3, the DNA is TGTGCCAGCAGTTTATCGAGCCATCTAGCGGGGGGCAATACAGATACGCAGTATTTT.

The gene calls are TRBV5-4 and TRBJ1-2; possibly TRBD1 for D (5 bases). V dropped 9 bases and J dropped 0 bases, with 12 bases sitting between them. The CDR3 contains 13 residues. Germline CDR1 is SGHNT and CDR2 is YYREEE (reference sequence). CDR3 nucleotide sequence: TGTGCCATCCGGCGGGACCCTAACTATGGCTACACCTTC. Its translation is CAIRRDPNYGYTF.

The chain has TRBV27 and TRBJ1-6; D is unclear. CDR3 length equals 14 residues. Germline V gene lookup returns CDR1 MNHEY and CDR2 SMNVEV (reference sequence). V dropped 7 bases and J dropped 10 bases, with 17 bases sitting between them. This chain's CDR3 is CASISSSGNSPLHF. CDR3 nucleotide sequence: TGTGCCAGCATTAGTTCCTCCGGGAACTCACCCCTCCACTTT.

This clonotype has just a few counts. This rearrangement joins TRBV27 to TRBJ1-2; a possible D gene is TRBD1 (5 bases). V was cut by 0 bases and J by 8 bases, with 10 bases left in between. Germline CDR1 MNHEY, CDR2 SMNVEV (reference sequence). This CDR3 is 13 amino acids long. CDR3 region: CASSLSRVGGYTF. The DNA of the CDR3 is TGTGCCAGCAGTTTATCCAGGGTGGGAGGCTACACCTTC.

This sequence joins TRBV5-4 and TRBJ2-1; D uncertain. Germline CDR1 is SGHNT and CDR2 is YYREEE (reference sequence). The CDR3 totals 13 residues. V was clipped by 3 bases and J by 5 bases, with 9 bases between them. The CDR3 is CASSSGPHNEQFF. The CDR3 nucleotides read TGTGCCAGCAGCTCCGGACCGCACAATGAGCAGTTCTTC.

The chain carries TRBV20-1 and TRBJ2-7; D might be TRBD1 (5 bases). V dropped 4 bases and J dropped 1 base, with 8 bases sitting between them. CDR1 and CDR2 (germline): DFQATT, SNEGSKA (reference sequence). This CDR3 is 12 amino acids long. DNA for the CDR3: TGCAGTGCTAAGCAGGGATCCTACGAGCAGTACTTC. Protein sequence: CSAKQGSYEQYF.

J is TRBJ1-1 and V is TRBV20-1, with unresolved D. Germline CDR1 and CDR2: DFQATT and SNEGSKA (reference sequence). The ends were cut back, 5 bases at V and 7 bases at J, with 11 bases in the middle. The CDR3 has 11 amino acids. CDR3 DNA sequence: TGCAGTGCTTCTCGGACTGATGAAGCTTTCTTT. Protein: CSASRTDEAFF.

The chain joins TRBV30 to TRBJ1-1; D is possibly TRBD1 (5 bases). V was pared by 8 bases and J by 8 bases, with 18 bases between. Looked up from germline, CDR1 is GTSNPN and CDR2 is SVGIG (reference sequence). The CDR3 has 12 amino acids. The CDR3 protein is CATLLVGGEAFF. In nucleotides, the CDR3 is TGTGCCACCCTCCTCGTCGGGGGAGAAGCTTTCTTT.

The chain combines TRBV24-1 with TRBJ1-1; 8 bases line up with TRBD1. The CDR3 sequence is 14 residues long. V lost 7 bases to trimming and J lost 3 bases; unmatched junction nucleotides: 6. Per the germline V gene, CDR1 is KGHDR and CDR2 is SFDVKD. The CDR3 DNA reads as TGTGCCACCAGGAGACAGGGGAGCGACACTGAAGCTTTCTTT. This encodes CATRRQGSDTEAFF.

This clonotype was recorded only once. V is TRBV13 and J is TRBJ1-4; D is unresolved. The CDR3 is 14 amino acids. V lost 7 bases, J lost 0 bases, and 9 bases lay in between. Germline V lookup: CDR1 PRHDT, CDR2 FYEKMQ (reference sequence). In nucleotides, the CDR3 is TGTGCCAGCACCTCCAGAACAACTAATGAAAAACTGTTTTTT. Amino acid sequence: CASTSRTTNEKLFF. Based on the CDR3 plus reference TRBV13 and TRBJ1-4, the full variable domain is AAGVIQSPRHLIKEKRETATLKCYPIPRHDTVYWYQQGPGQDPQFLISFYEKMQSDKGSIPDRFSAQQFSDYHSELNMSSLELGDSALYFCASTSRTTNEKLFFGSGTQLSVL.